The rows below give T cell receptor beta chains drawn from one sample of a study of early stage breast cancer tumors. Using immunoSEQ multiplex PCR, the repertoire was profiled, and TCRdb retains in-frame clones only, with some absent. Among about 25,000 clones listed, 55% to 80% were seen once. Sample: breast tumor tissue. The receptors come from a person in their sixties with breast cancer. Both conserved end residues are part of each CDR3. The D gene is left open where the match is weak. Size values are once, few and many counts, or a class for expanded clones, and some rows have none.

V	size	D	J	DNA	CDR3
TRBV5-8	few	TRBD1	TRBJ2-5	TGTGCCAGCAGCCCAGGGACAGGGATTGAGCAGACCCAGTACTTC	CASSPGTGIEQTQYF
TRBV19	few	-	TRBJ2-7	TGTGCCAGTAGTATGAGTAGGGCTACGCGGGGCGAGCAGTACTTC	CASSMSRATRGEQYF
TRBV15	few	-	TRBJ2-7	TGTGCCACCAGCGGTCCTTTAGGGAGCGTCTACGAGCAGTACTTC	CATSGPLGSVYEQYF
TRBV19	once	-	TRBJ1-5	TGTGCCAGTAGTAAACAGGGTGGAGGAGAGCGTCAGCCCCAGCATTTT	CASSKQGGGERQPQHF
TRBV6-5	few	-	TRBJ1-5	TGTGCCAGCAGTTACTCGACTTCGAATCAGCCCCAGCATTTT	CASSYSTSNQPQHF
TRBV6-6	-	TRBD2	TRBJ2-7	TGTGCCAGCAGTTCAAGCGGGAGACCCTACGAGCAGTACTTC	CASSSSGRPYEQYF
TRBV5-1	-	TRBD2	TRBJ2-2	TGCGCCAGCAGCTTCGCGGGAGATCACGGGGAGCTGTTTTTT	CASSFAGDHGELFF
TRBV4-1	-	TRBD1	TRBJ1-4	TGCGCCAGCAGCCAAGCCGGGACAGGGGTTGAAAAACTGTTTTTT	CASSQAGTGVEKLFF
TRBV19	-	-	TRBJ1-5	TGTGCCAGTAGTATTGGCAGAACTCAGCCCCAGCATTTT	CASSIGRTQPQHF
TRBV7-6	few	TRBD1	TRBJ1-2	TGTGCCAGCAGCTTAGAGGGGGCCTCCCTCTGGGGCTACACCTTC	CASSLEGASLWGYTF
TRBV19	-	TRBD1	TRBJ1-2	TGTGCCAGTACCTCGCTGGGACAGAATAACTATGGCTACACCTTC	CASTSLGQNNYGYTF
TRBV5-6	-	TRBD2	TRBJ2-7	TGTGCCAGCACCTTACTAGCGGGAGTCCACGAGCAGTACTTC	CASTLLAGVHEQYF
TRBV11-3	-	TRBD1	TRBJ2-7	TGTGCCAGCAGCTTAGGCCAGGGGGCCTACGAGCAGTACTTC	CASSLGQGAYEQYF
TRBV6-1	-	-	TRBJ1-1	TGTGCCAGCAGTGAAGGTATCGGGACTGAAGCTTTCTTT	CASSEGIGTEAFF
TRBV15	-	TRBD2	TRBJ2-3	TGTGCCACCAGCAGAGTCAGGCCTAGCGGGGGGGGCACAGATACGCAGTATTTT	CATSRVRPSGGGTDTQYF
TRBV6-5	once	-	TRBJ2-7	TGTGCCACAGGGGGGCCAGGGACGTACGAGCAGTACTTC	CATGGPGTYEQYF
TRBV5-1	once	-	TRBJ2-1	TGCGCCAGCAGCTTCCAGGGGGGTGAGCAGTTCTTC	CASSFQGGEQFF
TRBV5-1	-	-	TRBJ2-7	TGCGCCAGCAGCGCGGAGGGCCGGTCCGGAGAGCAGTACTTC	CASSAEGRSGEQYF
TRBV25-1	-	TRBD1	TRBJ2-1	TGTGCCAGCACCCCCGGACAGGTACAGTTCTTC	CASTPGQVQFF
TRBV9	-	-	TRBJ2-2	TGTGCCAGCAGCGACCTTCTCACAGGGTTAGGGGAGCTGTTTTTT	CASSDLLTGLGELFF
TRBV19	-	-	TRBJ1-1	TGTGCCAGTACAAACAGGGTCGCTGAAGCTTTCTTT	CASTNRVAEAFF
TRBV11-3	-	-	TRBJ1-2	TGTGCCAGCAGCTTAGAGGCAGGGGACTATGGCTACACCTTC	CASSLEAGDYGYTF
TRBV11-3	-	TRBD2	TRBJ2-7	TGTGCCAGCAACCCCAGCGGGACCTACGAGCAGTACTTC	CASNPSGTYEQYF
TRBV2	once	TRBD1	TRBJ2-2	TGTTCTTCGGGACAGGGCTATAACACCGGGGAGCTGTTTTTT	CSSGQGYNTGELFF
TRBV5-6	-	TRBD2	TRBJ2-7	TGTGCCAGCAGCTTGTGGGGGGGACCCTCCTACGAGCAGTACTTC	CASSLWGGPSYEQYF
TRBV28	-	TRBD2	TRBJ2-3	TGTGCCAGCACTCTTAGGGGGACTAGCGGCACAGATACGCAGTATTTT	CASTLRGTSGTDTQYF
TRBV5-4	many	-	TRBJ2-1	TGTGCCAGCAGCTTGGGGCAGGGAGGCTACAATGAGCAGTTCTTC	CASSLGQGGYNEQFF
TRBV5-6	-	-	TRBJ1-1	TGTGCCAGCAGCTTGTGGGCAGGGATTAACACTGAAGCTTTCTTT	CASSLWAGINTEAFF
TRBV15	-	-	TRBJ2-1	TGTGCCACGTACGTAAGGGCGGAGGGCCGGGATGAGCAGTTCTTC	CATYVRAEGRDEQFF
TRBV10-3	-	-	TRBJ2-7	TGTGCCATCGGATCAGGATACGAGCAGTACTTC	CAIGSGYEQYF
TRBV11-3	-	-	TRBJ2-1	TGTGCCAGCAGCCTAGAACGGGAGATGAACAATGAGCAGTTCTTC	CASSLEREMNNEQFF
TRBV9	-	TRBD2	TRBJ2-1	TGTGCCAGCAGCGTAGCGGGACTAGCGAGGAATGAGCAGTTCTTC	CASSVAGLARNEQFF
TRBV10-3	-	TRBD1	TRBJ1-4	TGTGCCATCAGTGAGTCTGACAGGGGGCGGGCAACTAATGAAAAACTGTTTTTT	CAISESDRGRATNEKLFF
TRBV11-3	-	TRBD1	TRBJ1-5	TGTGCCAGCAGCTCAGGGACAGGAGGCGGGCAGCCCCAGCATTTT	CASSSGTGGGQPQHF
TRBV29-1	-	TRBD1	TRBJ1-2	TGCAGCGTGAGCAGGGGGGAAGGCTACACCTTC	CSVSRGEGYTF
TRBV30	once	TRBD2	TRBJ2-3	TGTGCCTGGAGTGTAGGGGGGACTAGCTTTGTTGGGGATACGCAGTATTTT	CAWSVGGTSFVGDTQYF
TRBV23-1	once	TRBD2	TRBJ2-1	TGCGCCAGCAGTCGCCCCAGGGTCGGGTGGCTAGCGGGAGTCTGGACTGGAAATGAGCAGTTCTTC	CASSRPRVGWLAGVWTGNEQFF
TRBV5-1	few	TRBD1	TRBJ2-5	TGCGCCAGCAGCTTCCTGGACAGGGCTGGGGAGACCCAGTACTTC	CASSFLDRAGETQYF
TRBV7-9	medium-sized	-	TRBJ1-5	TGTGCCAGCGGAGACACCCGGGCGGGAAGCAATCAGCCCCAGCATTTT	CASGDTRAGSNQPQHF
TRBV18	-	-	TRBJ1-5	TGTGCCAGCTCACCGGGACTTCAAGGGCAGCCCCAGCATTTT	CASSPGLQGQPQHF
TRBV19	-	-	TRBJ1-2	TGTGCCAGTAGTATAAAAGCAGGGGCCTATGGCTACACCTTC	CASSIKAGAYGYTF
TRBV5-1	-	TRBD1	TRBJ1-2	TGCGCCAGCAGCTTCCGTGTCACTCGGGACAGCACTAACTATGGCTACACCTTC	CASSFRVTRDSTNYGYTF
TRBV21-1	-	-	TRBJ2-7	TGTGCCAGCACAAAATGGGCTAGCGGGAGACGCGAGCAGTACTTC	CASTKWASGRREQYF
TRBV4-3	-	-	TRBJ2-3	TGCGCCAGCAGCCAAGGGGGAGCGGGTCACCCCGGGGATACGCAGTATTTT	CASSQGGAGHPGDTQYF
TRBV7-2	-	-	TRBJ2-3	TGTGCCAGCAGCTTAAGGAGGGCGACCGACGGCACAGATACGCAGTATTTT	CASSLRRATDGTDTQYF
TRBV5-1	-	-	TRBJ2-1	TGCGCCAGCAGCGAACTAGCCGATGAGCAGTTCTTC	CASSELADEQFF
TRBV2	-	-	TRBJ1-2	TGTGCCAGCAGTGAACCGGGGGAGTCGGTCTATGGCTACACCTTC	CASSEPGESVYGYTF
TRBV5-5	-	TRBD2	TRBJ2-1	TGTGCCAGCGGCGTCGTGGGTTGGGAGGGGAGGGACAATGAGCAGTTCTTC	CASGVVGWEGRDNEQFF